One sample yielded the 18 T cell receptor beta chains listed below, sequenced in a study of blood T cell repertoires in COVID-19. Measured with immunoSEQ multiplex PCR; TCRdb has only the in-frame clones, and not every one. Altogether approximately 150,000 clones are present, around 86% being singletons, with the ten largest covering around 1.4%. The sample comprised peripheral blood. The origin of the receptors is a human donor in a cohort sampled during active COVID-19.

The genes are TRBV11-2 and TRBJ2-1; 10 positions match TRBD2. Germline V CDR1 and CDR2: SGHAT, FQNNGV. The J segment lost 2 bases and the V segment lost 6 bases, leaving 4 bases of the junction unmatched. The CDR3 sequence is 15 residues long. The chain's CDR3 is CASSPSGGAYNEQFF. CDR3 nucleotide sequence: TGTGCCAGCAGTCCAAGCGGGGGGGCCTACAATGAGCAGTTCTTC. The whole variable domain, filled in from reference TRBV11-2 and TRBJ2-1, reads EAGVAQSPRYKIIEKRQSVAFWCNPISGHATLYWYQQILGQGPKLLIQFQNNGVVDDSQLPKDRFSAERLKGVDSTLKIQPAKLEDSAVYLCASSPSGGAYNEQFFGPGTRLTVL.

The V call is TRBV27, the J call TRBJ1-1; no definite D call. Germline V CDR1 and CDR2: MNHEY, SMNVEV (reference sequence). V shed 3 bases and J shed 1 base, with 6 bases lying between them. The CDR3 runs 13 residues. CDR3 DNA: TGTGCCAGCAGTTTCCGGGGGAACACTGAAGCTTTCTTT. This sequence encodes CASSFRGNTEAFF.

V is TRBV2 and J is TRBJ2-7; maybe TRBD1 (5 bases). Germline CDR1 reads SNHLY; CDR2 reads FYNNEI. V gave up 5 bases and J gave up 1 base, with 6 bases separating them. The CDR3 is made up of 12 amino acids. The CDR3 DNA reads TGTGCCAGCAGTCGGACATCCTACGAGCAGTACTTC. Translated, it gives CASSRTSYEQYF.

This clone was recorded once. This chain connects TRBV20-1 to TRBJ1-2; the D is unclear. Germline lookup yields CDR1 DFQATT and CDR2 SNEGSKA (reference sequence). This CDR3 contains 11 residues. The germline V and J ends were trimmed by 5 bases and 7 bases, with 11 bases remaining between them. CDR3 region: CSAPGLSGYTF. CDR3 bases: TGCAGTGCTCCCGGACTTTCTGGCTACACCTTC.

The chain combines TRBV7-2 with TRBJ1-1, with a weak D call TRBD1 (5 bases). The CDR3 sequence is 13 residues long. CDR1 SGHTA and CDR2 FQGNSA come from the germline V gene. V lost 2 bases to trimming and J lost 5 bases, with 9 bases between them. For the CDR3, the DNA is TGTGCCAGCAGCTTAATGGGGCGGACTGAAGCTTTCTTT. Translated, it gives CASSLMGRTEAFF.

Written as DNA, the CDR3 is TGTGCCAGCAGCGGTGGACTAGCGGGAGAAAACACAGATACGCAGTATTTT. Protein sequence: CASSGGLAGENTDTQYF. The chain has TRBV5-8 and TRBJ2-3, with 13 bases that match TRBD2. The junction had 7 bases not matched to a gene; V was cut back by 4 bases and J by 2 bases. This CDR3 comprises 17 residues. Per germline, CDR1 SGHTS and CDR2 YDEGEE.

This chain connects TRBV15 to TRBJ1-1; D unclear. The length of the CDR3 is 14 residues. V was shortened by 7 bases and J by 0 bases, with 12 bases between the two germline ends. Germline lookup yields CDR1 LNHNV and CDR2 YYDKDF (reference sequence). The CDR3, as DNA: TGTGCCACCACCCTGGGGAGTCTGAACACTGAAGCTTTCTTT. This codes for CATTLGSLNTEAFF.

The rearrangement links TRBV2 to TRBJ2-7; D not certain. Germline V gene sequence: CDR1 SNHLY, CDR2 FYNNEI. The V and J ends lost 6 bases and 1 base respectively, with 13 bases between them. The CDR3 contains 14 residues. The CDR3 here is CASSPGPLSYEQYF. As DNA, the CDR3 is TGTGCCAGCAGCCCTGGGCCCTTATCCTACGAGCAGTACTTC.

The chain is built from TRBV11-2 and TRBJ2-5; no clear D. V was cut by 1 base and J by 5 bases, with 8 bases left in between. Germline-derived CDR1 and CDR2 are SGHAT and FQNNGV. The CDR3 length is 13 residues. CDR3 amino acids: CASSLAELETQYF. CDR3 bases: TGTGCCAGCAGCTTAGCAGAATTGGAGACCCAGTACTTC. The full variable domain, rest sourced from reference TRBV11-2 and TRBJ2-5, is EAGVAQSPRYKIIEKRQSVAFWCNPISGHATLYWYQQILGQGPKLLIQFQNNGVVDDSQLPKDRFSAERLKGVDSTLKIQPAKLEDSAVYLCASSLAELETQYFGPGTRLLVL.

The V and J genes are TRBV6-5 and TRBJ1-1; 8 nucleotides match TRBD1. Germline CDR1 and CDR2: MNHEY and SVGAGI. This CDR3 spans 12 amino acids. The J segment lost 7 bases and the V segment lost 10 bases, leaving 8 bases of the junction unmatched. CDR3 sequence reads: CAIITGTGEAFF. The CDR3 nucleotides are TGTGCCATAATTACCGGGACAGGTGAAGCTTTCTTT.

The V and J genes are TRBV18 and TRBJ2-1; 7 bases agree with TRBD1. This CDR3 has 15 residues. Germline V gives CDR1 KGHSH, CDR2 LQKENI. Trimming at V came to 2 bases and at J to 4 bases, leaving 5 bases not matched to a gene. CDR3 in amino acids: CASSPRGQTYNEQFF. As DNA, the CDR3 is TGTGCCAGCTCACCAAGGGGACAGACATACAATGAGCAGTTCTTC.

The DNA for the CDR3 is TGTGCCAGCAGCTTAGGTGGCGGGAGTCTCCGGGTTGATACGCAGTATTTT. Amino acid sequence: CASSLGGGSLRVDTQYF. The rearrangement joins TRBV11-3 to TRBJ2-3; TRBD2 matches 7 bases. CDR3 length: 17 residues. Germline V gives CDR1 SGHNT, CDR2 YENEEA. V was clipped by 1 base and J by 6 bases; unmatched bases: 13.

The table lists this clone with a count of one. The chain recombines TRBV5-1 with TRBJ2-1; possibly TRBD2 for D (6 bases). With 0 bases removed from V and 4 bases from J, the gap between germline ends came to 11 bases. The CDR3 runs 15 residues. Looked up from germline, CDR1 is SGHRS and CDR2 is YFSETQ. The CDR3 sequence: CASSLDAGSYNEQFF. CDR3 DNA sequence: TGCGCCAGCAGCTTGGATGCGGGGTCTTACAATGAGCAGTTCTTC.

The rearrangement joins TRBV27 to TRBJ1-1; no clear D gene. The V gene lost 5 bases and the J gene lost 0 bases, with 16 bases spanning the gap. Germline loops: CDR1 MNHEY, CDR2 SMNVEV (reference sequence). CDR3 length equals 16 residues. This chain's CDR3 is CASSQLRARMNTEAFF. CDR3 coding DNA: TGTGCCAGCAGTCAACTGAGGGCGCGGATGAACACTGAAGCTTTCTTT.

The CDR3 is CASIQGGSYEQYF. The CDR3 bases are TGTGCCAGCATACAGGGGGGCTCCTACGAGCAGTACTTC. The V gene is TRBV21-1, the J gene TRBJ2-7; the table's D gene call, TRBD1, was not cross checked with the DNA. TRBV21-1 is a documented pseudogene. The CDR3 contains 13 residues.

This clone has just a few counts. The genes are TRBV2 and TRBJ1-5, with 7 bases matching TRBD1. The CDR3 is made up of 14 amino acids. Germline CDR1 and CDR2: SNHLY and FYNNEI. The V segment lost 4 bases and the J segment 6 bases; nucleotides outside the gene matches: 6. The CDR3 is CASSGQGWGQPQHF. The CDR3 DNA reads TGTGCCAGCAGTGGACAGGGTTGGGGTCAGCCCCAGCATTTT.

The chain combines TRBV7-2 with TRBJ2-2, with 12 bases fitting TRBD2. Unmatched junction bases numbered 13, after V lost 5 bases and J lost 6 bases. Germline V gives CDR1 SGHTA, CDR2 FQGNSA. The CDR3 spans 18 residues. The DNA of the CDR3 is TGTGCCAGCAGCCCGACGCCTAGACTAGCGGGAGTGGCCGGGGAGCTGTTTTTT. Amino acids: CASSPTPRLAGVAGELFF.

The rearrangement links TRBV28 to TRBJ1-4; TRBD1 aligns across 7 bases. This CDR3 is 16 amino acids long. J gave up 3 bases and V 6 bases, and 10 bases lay outside the gene matches. The germline gives CDR1 MDHEN, CDR2 SYDVKM. The CDR3 coding sequence is TGTGCCAGCAGCAGCCCGGGACAGCTCTCTAATGAAAAACTGTTTTTT. It encodes CASSSPGQLSNEKLFF.